Shown below are 29 T cell receptor beta chains from a single sample sequenced in a study of T cell changes during pregnancy in multiple sclerosis. The data were produced by immunoSEQ multiplex PCR, yet TCRdb's version contains in-frame clones alone and is incomplete. The sample has more than 75,000 clones, over 90% seen once. The sequenced sample was peripheral blood, obtained in the third trimester of pregnancy. The receptors were gathered from a female donor with multiple sclerosis, enrolled in a pregnancy study.

The chain has TRBV5-6 and TRBJ1-2; TRBD1 agrees at 7 bases. V trimming: 1 base; J trimming: 10 bases; junction bases outside the gene matches: 7. The CDR3 sequence is 13 residues long. The V gene's germline CDR1 is SGHDT and CDR2 YYEEEE. CDR3 region: CASSLQGTVHYTF. The CDR3 DNA is TGTGCCAGCAGCTTGCAAGGGACAGTACACTACACCTTC.

The chain uses TRBV5-1 and TRBJ1-1; D is unclear. This CDR3 is built from 15 residues. The germline CDR1 and CDR2 sequences are SGHRS and YFSETQ. V was shortened by 0 bases and J by 3 bases, with 12 bases between the two germline ends. The CDR3 DNA reads as TGCGCCAGCAGCTTGGCCCGGACTCGGGACACTGAAGCTTTCTTT. Its translation: CASSLARTRDTEAFF.

V and J are TRBV12-5 and TRBJ1-5; 7 nucleotides line up with TRBD1. This CDR3 is 15 amino acids long. The germline gives CDR1 LGHNT, CDR2 FRNRAP. With V trimmed by 2 bases and J by 0 bases, 1 base remained unmatched. Here the CDR3 DNA reads TGTGCTAGTGGTTTGTGGGACAGTAGCAATCAGCCCCAGCATTTT. Protein sequence: CASGLWDSSNQPQHF.

The V call is TRBV9, the J call TRBJ2-7; 7 bases fit TRBD1. Germline V gene sequence: CDR1 SGDLS, CDR2 YYNGEE. The junction had 8 bases not matched to a gene; V was cut back by 5 bases and J by 0 bases. The CDR3 is 15 amino acids. The CDR3 is CASSTGTAGSYEQYF. The CDR3 coding sequence is TGTGCCAGCAGTACCGGGACAGCCGGCTCCTACGAGCAGTACTTC.

This chain uses TRBV6-5 with TRBJ2-7, with D perhaps matching TRBD2 (5 bases). The CDR3 loop spans 13 amino acids. The V end was cut by 8 bases, the J end by 1 base, with 12 bases between. The V gene's germline CDR1 is MNHEY and CDR2 SVGAGI. The CDR3 nucleotides read TGTGCCAGCCGTGTCGGGGTTTCCTACGAGCAGTACTTC. Its protein product is CASRVGVSYEQYF.

This rearrangement joins TRBV10-1 to TRBJ2-7; the match to TRBD1 covers 7 bases. CDR1 and CDR2 from the germline V gene are WNHNN and SYGVQD (reference sequence). This CDR3 is 14 amino acids long. After removal of 5 bases from V and 2 bases from J, the junction contained 6 bases not matched to a gene. CDR3 protein: CASSTPGTAYEQYF. DNA for the CDR3: TGCGCCAGCAGTACCCCCGGGACAGCCTACGAGCAGTACTTC.

The J gene is TRBJ2-3, the V gene TRBV5-4; 10 bases align to TRBD1. J was trimmed by 4 bases and V by 4 bases; bases with no gene match: 9. Germline CDR1 SGHNT, CDR2 YYREEE (reference sequence). This CDR3 region has 16 residues. The CDR3 DNA reads TGTGCCAGCAGCCTGGCCCGGGACAGGGGAGCAGATACGCAGTATTTT. This translates into CASSLARDRGADTQYF. Based on the CDR3 plus reference TRBV5-4 and TRBJ2-3, the full variable domain is ETGVTQSPTHLIKTRGQQVTLRCSSQSGHNTVSWYQQALGQGPQFIFQYYREEENGRGNFPPRFSGLQFPNYSSELNVNALELDDSALYLCASSLARDRGADTQYFGPGTRLTVL.

The chain joins TRBV5-6 to TRBJ2-3; 9 bases agree with TRBD1. The V gene end was trimmed by 0 bases and the J gene end by 3 bases; junction bases not matched to a gene: 2. Germline V gene sequence: CDR1 SGHDT, CDR2 YYEEEE. The CDR3 runs to 15 residues. The chain's CDR3 is CASSLGQGETDTQYF. CDR3 bases: TGTGCCAGCAGCTTGGGACAGGGGGAAACAGATACGCAGTATTTT.

This clone was seen a single time. The V call is TRBV7-9, the J call TRBJ1-2; D perhaps matches TRBD1 (6 bases). The germline V gene has CDR1 SEHNR and CDR2 FQNEAQ (reference sequence). CDR3 length: 15 residues. V shed 4 bases and J shed 6 bases, with 18 bases lying between them. DNA for the CDR3: TGTGCCAGCAGCTCCGGGACACCGAGATTTAATGGCTACACCTTC. Protein sequence: CASSSGTPRFNGYTF.

CDR3 DNA sequence: TGTGCCAGCAGTGAATTTGCAGGGGCGCAGAATCAGCCCCAGCATTTT. Amino acids: CASSEFAGAQNQPQHF. This chain connects TRBV6-1 to TRBJ1-5; D may be TRBD1 (6 bases). Germline V gene lookup returns CDR1 MNHNS and CDR2 SASEGT. V was clipped by 2 bases and J by 4 bases, with 15 bases between them. The CDR3 is made up of 16 amino acids.

The V and J genes are TRBV19 and TRBJ1-2, with D possibly TRBD1 on 6 matching bases. There are 12 residues in the CDR3. Trimming shortened V by 6 bases and J by 5 bases, and 10 bases separated the two germline ends. Germline V CDR1 and CDR2: LNHDA, SQIVND (reference sequence). As DNA, the CDR3 is TGTGCCAGTAGAAGGGGGAGTTATGGCTACACCTTC. As protein: CASRRGSYGYTF.

This chain connects TRBV7-2 to TRBJ1-1, with a tentative D call TRBD1 (5 bases). Germline loops: CDR1 SGHTA, CDR2 FQGNSA. The ends were cut back, 1 base at V and 2 bases at J, with 8 bases in the middle. The CDR3 sequence is 14 residues long. The CDR3 nucleotides are TGTGCCAGCAGCTTAGTGACAGTCAACACTGAAGCTTTCTTT. Translated: CASSLVTVNTEAFF.

This chain uses TRBV13 with TRBJ1-2, with D perhaps TRBD1 (6 bases). With 5 bases removed from V and 4 bases from J, the gap between germline ends came to 20 bases. Germline V gives CDR1 PRHDT, CDR2 FYEKMQ (reference sequence). The CDR3 runs 16 residues. DNA of the CDR3: TGTGCCAGCAGCGAAGAACAGGGTACCCTCCTCTATGGCTACACCTTC. Encoded protein: CASSEEQGTLLYGYTF. The complete variable domain, with remaining parts taken from reference TRBV13 and TRBJ1-2, reads AAGVIQSPRHLIKEKRETATLKCYPIPRHDTVYWYQQGPGQDPQFLISFYEKMQSDKGSIPDRFSAQQFSDYHSELNMSSLELGDSALYFCASSEEQGTLLYGYTFGSGTRLTVV.

V and J are TRBV10-1 and TRBJ1-4, with TRBD1 matching over 8 bases. Germline trimming cut 6 bases from V and 3 bases from J; bases unmatched to any gene: 9. The CDR3 has 16 residues. Germline CDR1 WNHNN, CDR2 SYGVQD (reference sequence). CDR3 residues: CASREDGQGSNEKLFF. CDR3 bases: TGCGCCAGCAGAGAGGATGGACAGGGTTCTAATGAAAAACTGTTTTTT.

This chain joins TRBV6-4 and TRBJ1-1; D gene unclear. Trimming shortened V by 7 bases and J by 3 bases, and 15 bases separated the two germline ends. The CDR3 totals 14 residues. In germline, CDR1 is MRHNA, CDR2 SNTAGT. The CDR3 coding sequence is TGTGCCAGCAACCCCTCGGGGTGGGACACTGAAGCTTTCTTT. This encodes CASNPSGWDTEAFF.

This chain joins TRBV19 and TRBJ2-1; 8 bases are shared with TRBD2. The germline V gene has CDR1 LNHDA and CDR2 SQIVND (reference sequence). The CDR3 extends over 15 amino acids. V trimming: 5 bases; J trimming: 4 bases; junction bases outside the gene matches: 7. The CDR3 loop reads CASSLTGGPYNEQFF. The CDR3 DNA reads as TGTGCCAGTAGTCTGACGGGGGGGCCGTACAATGAGCAGTTCTTC.

V is TRBV2 and J is TRBJ1-1, with TRBD1 as a possible D gene (5 bases). V was clipped by 5 bases and J by 12 bases, with 13 bases between them. CDR1 and CDR2 from the germline V gene are SNHLY and FYNNEI. The length of the CDR3 is 11 residues. CDR3: CASSPQGWSFF. In DNA form, the CDR3 reads TGTGCCAGCAGTCCCCAGGGTTGGTCTTTCTTT.

The V call is TRBV5-6, the J call TRBJ1-2, with 8 bases aligning to TRBD1. The CDR3 loop spans 15 amino acids. With 5 bases clipped from V and 1 base from J, the junction kept 7 bases outside the gene matches. CDR1 is SGHDT and CDR2 is YYEEEE in the germline V gene. For the CDR3, the DNA is TGTGCCAGCAGAACCGGGACAGGAATTAACTATGGCTACACCTTC. Translated: CASRTGTGINYGYTF. Looking up the rest from reference TRBV5-6 and TRBJ1-2 gives the full variable domain: DAGVTQSPTHLIKTRGQQVTLRCSPKSGHDTVSWYQQALGQGPQFIFQYYEEEERQRGNFPDRFSGHQFPNYSSELNVNALLLGDSALYLCASRTGTGINYGYTFGSGTRLTVV.

The chain uses TRBV15 and TRBJ1-5; 7 bases align to TRBD1. The V gene end was trimmed by 8 bases and the J gene end by 1 base; junction bases not matched to a gene: 5. Looked up from germline, CDR1 is LNHNV and CDR2 is YYDKDF (reference sequence). The CDR3 is 14 residues long. The CDR3 protein is CATQRGLSNQPQHF. DNA of the CDR3: TGTGCCACCCAGAGGGGGCTAAGCAATCAGCCCCAGCATTTT.

The genes are TRBV6-1 and TRBJ2-7; 7 bases line up with TRBD2. The CDR3 totals 15 residues. Germline V lookup: CDR1 MNHNS, CDR2 SASEGT. V shed 1 base, J shed 0 bases, and the junction held 3 bases outside the gene matches. For the CDR3, the DNA is TGTGCCAGCAGTGAAGTTTGGGGGGGCTCCTACGAGCAGTACTTC. Protein: CASSEVWGGSYEQYF.

V gene TRBV6-1 combines with J gene TRBJ1-3; D is undetermined. The germline gives CDR1 MNHNS, CDR2 SASEGT. Trimming shortened V by 4 bases and J by 0 bases, and 19 bases separated the two germline ends. This CDR3 comprises 18 residues. The CDR3 protein is CASSVLESLPSSGNTIYF. The CDR3 nucleotides read TGTGCCAGCAGTGTTCTGGAGTCCCTACCGAGCTCTGGAAACACCATATATTTT.

V usage is TRBV6-1 and J usage is TRBJ2-7; 8 nucleotides line up with TRBD1. Germline loops: CDR1 MNHNS, CDR2 SASEGT. V lost 6 bases, J lost 3 bases, and 7 bases stayed unmatched. The CDR3 runs 14 residues. The CDR3 region has the DNA TGTGCCAGCAGACAGGGGGTATTTAACTACGAGCAGTACTTC. Protein sequence: CASRQGVFNYEQYF.

The chain has TRBV5-8 and TRBJ2-2, with 9 positions matching TRBD2. Per the germline V gene, CDR1 is SGHTS and CDR2 is YDEGEE. This CDR3 has 18 residues. The trim removed 0 bases at V and 3 bases at J, leaving 9 bases unmatched. CDR3 amino acids: CASSLERGAPPYTGELFF. The CDR3 nucleotides are TGTGCCAGCAGCTTGGAGCGGGGGGCCCCCCCATACACCGGGGAGCTGTTTTTT.

The V call is TRBV10-3, the J call TRBJ1-6; D ambiguous. V shed 10 bases and J shed 4 bases, with 11 bases lying between them. Germline V gene lookup returns CDR1 ENHRY and CDR2 SYGVKD. CDR3 length: 13 residues. The CDR3 loop reads CATVDTYNSPLHF. The DNA of the CDR3 is TGTGCCACCGTAGACACGTATAATTCACCCCTCCACTTT.

V and J are TRBV6-5 and TRBJ1-2, with 7 positions matching TRBD1. In germline, CDR1 is MNHEY, CDR2 SVGAGI. After removal of 6 bases from V and 7 bases from J, the junction contained 8 bases not matched to a gene. CDR3 size: 13 residues. The CDR3 DNA reads as TGTGCCAGCAGCCAGAGACAGGGTGGTGGCTACACCTTC. Its translation is CASSQRQGGGYTF.

The chain is built from TRBV10-3 and TRBJ1-1; 8 nucleotides align to TRBD1. The length of the CDR3 is 13 residues. The germline V gene encodes CDR1 ENHRY and CDR2 SYGVKD. V gave up 10 bases and J gave up 3 bases; unmatched junction bases: 7. CDR3 region: CATEGQGHTEAFF. In nucleotides, the CDR3 is TGTGCCACCGAAGGACAGGGTCACACTGAAGCTTTCTTT.

The chain employs TRBV11-2 and TRBJ2-2; 10 bases align to TRBD2. Germline-derived CDR1 and CDR2 are SGHAT and FQNNGV. The CDR3 spans 17 residues. V dropped 3 bases and J dropped 0; count of bases not matched to a gene: 4. The CDR3 spells CASSLGLAFANTGELFF. For the CDR3, the DNA is TGTGCCAGCAGCTTGGGACTAGCGTTCGCGAACACCGGGGAGCTGTTTTTT. The full variable domain, with the rest looked up from reference TRBV11-2 and TRBJ2-2, is EAGVAQSPRYKIIEKRQSVAFWCNPISGHATLYWYQQILGQGPKLLIQFQNNGVVDDSQLPKDRFSAERLKGVDSTLKIQPAKLEDSAVYLCASSLGLAFANTGELFFGEGSRLTVL.

This chain connects TRBV10-3 to TRBJ2-3; 11 bases fit TRBD2. With 11 bases clipped from V and 0 bases from J, the junction kept 4 bases outside the gene matches. CDR3 size: 14 residues. The germline CDR1 and CDR2 sequences are ENHRY and SYGVKD. The CDR3 region is CAATSGVSTDTQYF. As DNA, the CDR3 is TGTGCCGCGACTAGCGGGGTTAGCACAGATACGCAGTATTTT.

This clone has a single count. This chain connects TRBV19 to TRBJ1-5, with D possibly TRBD1 on 5 matching bases. CDR1 and CDR2 (germline): LNHDA, SQIVND (reference sequence). V gave up 4 bases and J gave up 7 bases, with 14 bases separating them. This CDR3 contains 14 residues. In nucleotides, the CDR3 is TGTGCCAGTAGTACAGGGATCTTCGACCAGCCCCAGCATTTT. Protein sequence: CASSTGIFDQPQHF.